This T cell receptor (beta chain) was captured by sequencing in a study of CD4 T cells in relation to SARS-CoV-2 and coronaviruses. CD4+ T cells from unexposed donors were obtained before the COVID-19 pandemic (2011-2018). Isolation of CD4+ T cells took place after approximately 10 days in culture. PBMCs were plated at two million per well in IL-2-containing medium. Comments on this clone: Its antigen is as yet unknown.

The CDR3 consists of 14 residues. After removal of 5 bases from V and 3 bases from J, the junction contained 7 bases not matched to a gene. The germline CDR1 and CDR2 sequences are SGHVS and FQNEAQ. Profiled with immunoSEQ multiplex PCR; TCRdb holds only in-frame clones, not every one. The sample shows approximately 17,000 clones, roughly 87% of them seen only once. The sample was CD4+ T cells from PBMCs, cultured in vitro. This receptor was identified in a human donor in good health. The genes are TRBV7-8 and TRBJ2-7, with 7 bases aligning to TRBD1. The CDR3: CASSQDRQSYEQYF. The CDR3 DNA reads TGTGCCAGCAGCCAGGACAGGCAAAGCTACGAGCAGTACTTC. Combining the CDR3 with reference TRBV7-8 and TRBJ2-7 gives the whole variable domain GAGVSQSPRYKVAKRGQDVALRCDPISGHVSLFWYQQALGQGPEFLTYFQNEAQLDKSGLPSDRFFAERPEGSVSTLKIQRTQQEDSAVYLCASSQDRQSYEQYFGPGTRLTVT.